A selection of T cell receptor beta chains follows, all from one sample in a study of identical twins. MiXCR, applied by TCRdb to the 5' RACE reads, yields one record per CDR3 protein. The sample lists about 690,000 distinct CDR3 sequences, about 20% occurring once. These data were likewise used in another study, on T cells expressing NK-cell markers.

Sequencing was carried out using PBMCs. The receptors were sampled from a young woman in good health. Each CDR3 is given with its conserved first and last residue. Each record gives: D gene, J gene, V gene, clone size, CDR3 DNA, CDR3 protein. D genes are given only for firm matches. Size tells how often a clone was seen (once, few, many) or the class of an expanded clone, and some rows leave it out.

d_call: .
j_call: TRBJ1-5
v_call: TRBV15
clone_size: many
cdr3_nt: TGTGCCACCAGCAGAGATTTAGGGAGCAATCAGCCCCAGCATTTT
cdr3_aa: CATSRDLGSNQPQHF

d_call: .
j_call: TRBJ2-1
v_call: TRBV20-1
clone_size: few
cdr3_nt: TGCAGTGCTACCGGACAGACCGTCTACAATGAGCAGTTCTTC
cdr3_aa: CSATGQTVYNEQFF

d_call: .
j_call: TRBJ2-3
v_call: TRBV12-3/TRBV12-4
clone_size: few
cdr3_nt: TGTGCCAGCAGTATGAGCGGAAAGGGCACAGATACGCAGTATTTT
cdr3_aa: CASSMSGKGTDTQYF

d_call: .
j_call: TRBJ2-5
v_call: TRBV20-1
clone_size: .
cdr3_nt: TGCAGTGCCGTTCGATACGGGGGTTCCGGTGAGACCCAGTACTTC
cdr3_aa: CSAVRYGGSGETQYF

d_call: .
j_call: TRBJ2-3
v_call: TRBV10-1
clone_size: few
cdr3_nt: TGCGCCAGCAGTGAGTCGGTCTACGGGGGCCCAGATACGCAGTATTTT
cdr3_aa: CASSESVYGGPDTQYF

d_call: TRBD2
j_call: TRBJ2-7
v_call: TRBV20-1
clone_size: .
cdr3_nt: TGCAGTGTAAAGTTGACTAGCGGCGAGCAGTACTTC
cdr3_aa: CSVKLTSGEQYF

d_call: .
j_call: TRBJ2-7
v_call: TRBV5-1
clone_size: .
cdr3_nt: TGCGCCAGCAGCGCAAGAAAGGGGTCACCCTCGAACTACGAGCAGTACTTC
cdr3_aa: CASSARKGSPSNYEQYF

d_call: TRBD2
j_call: TRBJ2-3
v_call: TRBV6-1
clone_size: few
cdr3_nt: TGTGCCAGCAGTGAAGGGACTAGATACACAGATACCCAGTATTTT
cdr3_aa: CASSEGTRYTDTQYF

d_call: TRBD2
j_call: TRBJ2-1
v_call: TRBV20-1
clone_size: many
cdr3_nt: TGCAGTGCTACCCTAGCGGGGATATACAATGAGCAGTTCTTC
cdr3_aa: CSATLAGIYNEQFF

d_call: .
j_call: TRBJ1-4
v_call: TRBV20-1
clone_size: .
cdr3_nt: TGCAGTGCTAGTTCCCGGGAAAAACTGTTTTTT
cdr3_aa: CSASSREKLFF

d_call: TRBD2
j_call: TRBJ2-2
v_call: TRBV27
clone_size: once
cdr3_nt: TGTGCCAGCAGTTTTCGAGCCGTGGGGGGGTCGGACACCGGGGAGCTGTTTTTT
cdr3_aa: CASSFRAVGGSDTGELFF

d_call: .
j_call: TRBJ1-1
v_call: TRBV6-1
clone_size: few
cdr3_nt: TGTGCCAGCAGTATGGGGCTGATGAACACTGAAGCTTTCTTT
cdr3_aa: CASSMGLMNTEAFF

d_call: .
j_call: TRBJ2-1
v_call: TRBV12-3/TRBV12-4
clone_size: few
cdr3_nt: TGTGCCAGCAGTTTTGCGGGGAGTGGGGAGCAGTTCTTC
cdr3_aa: CASSFAGSGEQFF

d_call: .
j_call: TRBJ2-1
v_call: TRBV4-3
clone_size: many
cdr3_nt: TGCGCCAGCAGCCACGGCTGGGAGCAGTTCTTC
cdr3_aa: CASSHGWEQFF

d_call: TRBD2
j_call: TRBJ2-1
v_call: TRBV9
clone_size: few
cdr3_nt: TGTGCCAGCAGCCCGAGGGTGTGGACTAGCGGGAGGATCGATGAGCAGTTCTTC
cdr3_aa: CASSPRVWTSGRIDEQFF

d_call: TRBD2
j_call: TRBJ2-1
v_call: TRBV29-1
clone_size: many
cdr3_nt: TGCAGCGTTATCACAGCGGGCGGGAGCAATGAGCAGTTCTTC
cdr3_aa: CSVITAGGSNEQFF

d_call: .
j_call: TRBJ2-3
v_call: TRBV29-1
clone_size: .
cdr3_nt: TGCAGCGTGGGAGAGCGACCCGGGGGCTTAGATACGCAGTATTTT
cdr3_aa: CSVGERPGGLDTQYF

d_call: TRBD1
j_call: TRBJ2-7
v_call: TRBV6-1
clone_size: .
cdr3_nt: TGTGCCAGCAGCCGACAGGGGATAAGCTACGAGCAGTACTTC
cdr3_aa: CASSRQGISYEQYF

d_call: .
j_call: TRBJ2-3
v_call: TRBV5-1
clone_size: many
cdr3_nt: TGCGCCAGCAGCTTGGGGGACAACACAGATACGCAGTATTTT
cdr3_aa: CASSLGDNTDTQYF

d_call: .
j_call: TRBJ2-1
v_call: TRBV5-1
clone_size: .
cdr3_nt: TGCGCCAGCAGCTTTGGAGGGGCTGGGAATGAGCAGTTCTTC
cdr3_aa: CASSFGGAGNEQFF

d_call: TRBD2
j_call: TRBJ2-7
v_call: TRBV7-2
clone_size: many
cdr3_nt: TGTGCCAGCAGCTTAGGCCTAGCGGTAACCTACGAGCAGTACTTC
cdr3_aa: CASSLGLAVTYEQYF

d_call: TRBD2
j_call: TRBJ2-2
v_call: TRBV29-1
clone_size: .
cdr3_nt: TGCAGCGCCAATAGCGGGATAGACGGGGAGCTGTTTTTT
cdr3_aa: CSANSGIDGELFF

d_call: .
j_call: TRBJ2-5
v_call: TRBV20-1
clone_size: .
cdr3_nt: TGCAGTGCTAGAGATACAGGAGAGACCCAGTACTTC
cdr3_aa: CSARDTGETQYF

d_call: TRBD1
j_call: TRBJ1-1
v_call: TRBV28
clone_size: .
cdr3_nt: TGTGCCAGCAGGCCTACTGGGACAGGGGGCACTGAAGCTTTCTTT
cdr3_aa: CASRPTGTGGTEAFF

d_call: .
j_call: TRBJ1-1
v_call: TRBV5-4
clone_size: .
cdr3_nt: TGTGCCAGCAGCCCCTACAGGGTCGGAACTGAAGCTTTCTTT
cdr3_aa: CASSPYRVGTEAFF

d_call: TRBD2
j_call: TRBJ2-1
v_call: TRBV6-2/TRBV6-3
clone_size: few
cdr3_nt: TGTGCCAGCAGGTGGACTAGCGCGTATGAGCAGTTCTTC
cdr3_aa: CASRWTSAYEQFF

d_call: .
j_call: TRBJ2-1
v_call: TRBV7-9
clone_size: .
cdr3_nt: TGTGCCAGCAGCGCCCTGGACACCCCCTACAATGAGCAGTTCTTC
cdr3_aa: CASSALDTPYNEQFF

d_call: .
j_call: TRBJ2-6
v_call: TRBV5-1
clone_size: .
cdr3_nt: TGCGCCAGCAGAGGGGGGACTGACGGAGGGGCCAACGTCCTGACTTTC
cdr3_aa: CASRGGTDGGANVLTF

d_call: .
j_call: TRBJ2-2
v_call: TRBV27
clone_size: .
cdr3_nt: TGTGCCAGCAGTTCCCGCCGGGGGGCGGGGGCGCACCGGGAGCTGTTTTTT
cdr3_aa: CASSSRRGAGAHRELFF

d_call: .
j_call: TRBJ2-1
v_call: TRBV5-6
clone_size: .
cdr3_nt: TGTGCCAGCAGCCCCACCACCATCCGGGACTGGAGCTCCTACAATGAGCAGTTCTTC
cdr3_aa: CASSPTTIRDWSSYNEQFF

d_call: .
j_call: TRBJ1-4
v_call: TRBV10-3
clone_size: few
cdr3_nt: TGTGCCACCTCAGGACCTACTAATGAAAAACTGTTTTTT
cdr3_aa: CATSGPTNEKLFF

d_call: .
j_call: TRBJ2-1
v_call: TRBV20-1
clone_size: many
cdr3_nt: TGCAGTGCTAGAGATATGGGAGCATTGAATGAGCAGTTCTTC
cdr3_aa: CSARDMGALNEQFF

d_call: .
j_call: TRBJ2-3
v_call: TRBV12-3/TRBV12-4
clone_size: .
cdr3_nt: TGTGCCAGCAGTTTAGGGGGAGGTGGGTTTCCCACAGATACGCAGTATTTT
cdr3_aa: CASSLGGGGFPTDTQYF

d_call: .
j_call: TRBJ2-3
v_call: TRBV29-1
clone_size: few
cdr3_nt: TGCAGCGTTGAAAACGGGGGACCAGATACGCAGTATTTT
cdr3_aa: CSVENGGPDTQYF

d_call: TRBD2
j_call: TRBJ2-7
v_call: TRBV12-3/TRBV12-4
clone_size: many
cdr3_nt: TGTGCCAGCAGGACCGTAGGACTAGCGATGAGCGAGCAGTACTTC
cdr3_aa: CASRTVGLAMSEQYF

d_call: TRBD1
j_call: TRBJ1-1
v_call: TRBV10-3
clone_size: few
cdr3_nt: TGTGCCATCAGTCGACAGGGGGGAAACACTGAAGCTTTCTTT
cdr3_aa: CAISRQGGNTEAFF

d_call: TRBD2
j_call: TRBJ2-4
v_call: TRBV20-1
clone_size: .
cdr3_nt: TGCAGTGCTGTAGCGGGAGGGAAGGCCAAAAACATTCAGTACTTC
cdr3_aa: CSAVAGGKAKNIQYF

d_call: TRBD2
j_call: TRBJ2-7
v_call: TRBV20-1
clone_size: .
cdr3_nt: TGCAGTGCTGATTTAGCGGGAGGGCCTTACGAGCAGTACTTC
cdr3_aa: CSADLAGGPYEQYF

d_call: .
j_call: TRBJ2-1
v_call: TRBV27
clone_size: few
cdr3_nt: TGTGCCAGCAGTTTCCTTGGACTATTCTTCAATGAGCAGTTCTTC
cdr3_aa: CASSFLGLFFNEQFF

d_call: .
j_call: TRBJ2-3
v_call: TRBV9
clone_size: many
cdr3_nt: TGTGCCAGCAGCCCACGACAGGTCCCAGATACGCAGTATTTT
cdr3_aa: CASSPRQVPDTQYF

d_call: .
j_call: TRBJ2-2
v_call: TRBV20-1
clone_size: .
cdr3_nt: TGCAGTGCTAGCACCGGGACTTTCCCTTTCGGGGAGCTGTTTTTT
cdr3_aa: CSASTGTFPFGELFF

d_call: .
j_call: TRBJ1-4
v_call: TRBV7-6
clone_size: few
cdr3_nt: TGTGCCAGCAGCTTACAGGGGTTTCCTGAAAAACTGTTTTTT
cdr3_aa: CASSLQGFPEKLFF

d_call: .
j_call: TRBJ2-2
v_call: TRBV7-3
clone_size: few
cdr3_nt: TGTGCCAGCAGCAAAGACAGCGCGAACACCGGGGAGCTGTTTTTT
cdr3_aa: CASSKDSANTGELFF

d_call: .
j_call: TRBJ2-7
v_call: TRBV6-5
clone_size: .
cdr3_nt: TGTGCCAGCAGTTACTCGGCCATCAGCTCCTACGAGCAGTACTTC
cdr3_aa: CASSYSAISSYEQYF

d_call: .
j_call: TRBJ1-1
v_call: TRBV6-5
clone_size: .
cdr3_nt: TGTGCCAGTCAGTTACTCTACAGGACGAACACTGAAGCTTTCTTT
cdr3_aa: CASQLLYRTNTEAFF